What follows describes a single T cell receptor beta chain. Generated by immunoSEQ multiplex PCR, the TCRdb table keeps only in-frame clones and is missing some. This sample has 170,000 or so clones, with approximately 86% found just once. These data belong to a study of blood T cell repertoires in COVID-19. The material sequenced was peripheral blood. The source of this sequence is a middle-aged man with active or convalescent COVID-19.

CDR3 bases: TGTGCCAGCCACCGGGACAGGGAAATTACCGGGGAGCTGTTTTTT. Translating gives CASHRDREITGELFF. The chain recombines TRBV5-4 with TRBJ2-2, with 9 positions matching TRBD1. Germline values: CDR1 SGHNT, CDR2 YYREEE (reference sequence). With 7 bases clipped from V and 5 bases from J, the junction kept 9 bases outside the gene matches. CDR3 length: 15 residues.